This T cell receptor beta chain was recorded in a study of blood T cell repertoires in COVID-19. The overall study: From the United States, Italy and Spain came samples of acute and convalescent COVID-19. T cells, B-cell-depleted T cells, or PBMCs provided the cDNA or gDNA that served as material.

Authors' processing steps: Estimation of nucleated cell counts relied on the amplification of reference gene primers. Libraries were prepared by immunoSEQ multiplex PCR; TCRdb keeps only in-frame clonotypes and omits some of them. The DNA was the basis for D and trimming; V, J and clone size are from that table. There are about 270,000 clones in the sample; around four fifths occur only once, and around 4.5% lies in the top ten. This clone was picked up many times. This clonotype originated in a woman between 45 and 60 years old with active or convalescent COVID-19. Sequences were obtained from peripheral blood.

The CDR3 region has the DNA TGTGCCAGCAGCGTCGGACAGGGGGTCACAGATACGCAGTATTTT. It is translated as CASSVGQGVTDTQYF. This chain joins TRBV7-7 and TRBJ2-3; 10 positions agree with TRBD1. The germline V gene has CDR1 SSHAT and CDR2 FNYEAQ (reference sequence). With 5 bases clipped from V and 2 bases from J, the junction kept 4 bases outside the gene matches. The CDR3 is 15 residues long.